This is a list of T cell receptor beta chains from one sample in a study of T cell repertoires in cytomegalovirus infection. TCRdb passed the reads through MiXCR, listing each CDR3 protein once. The sample has approximately 990,000 distinct CDR3 sequences; around 29% are singletons. Antigens for these TCRs are unknown. Here the sequenced sample was cultured CD8+ T cells from PBMCs, taken from culture after CMV antigen stimulation. These receptors came from a human donor in good health (CMV status not recorded). Some clones in this sample may be carry-over from other donors' samples. Both conserved end residues are part of each CDR3. D genes are given only for firm matches. The size of a clone is reported for some rows only, either as once, few or many, or as a class for expanded clones.

cdr3_nt cdr3_aa v_call clone_size j_call d_call
TGTGCCAGCAGCTTACGGACTAGTGAGGGGGAAGACACAGATACGCAGTATTTT CASSLRTSEGEDTDTQYF TRBV7-6 many TRBJ2-3 NA
TGTGCCAGCACCCCGACAGGGTCTGCAGGAAACACCATATATTTT CASTPTGSAGNTIYF TRBV12-3/TRBV12-4 few TRBJ1-3 TRBD1
TGTGCCAGCAGTTACTCACGGGGGCTGAACACCGGGGAGCTGTTTTTT CASSYSRGLNTGELFF TRBV6-2/TRBV6-3 few TRBJ2-2 NA
TGTGCCACCTTAGCGGGGAACAATGAGCAGTTCTTC CATLAGNNEQFF TRBV15 few TRBJ2-1 TRBD2
TGCGCCAGCAGCCAAGACGGACTAGCGGGGGGACTAAAACGGGAGACCCAGTACTTC CASSQDGLAGGLKRETQYF TRBV4-1 NA TRBJ2-5 TRBD2
TGTGCCAGCCGCCCCCCGGGACAGGGGACCCTGGACACTGAAGCTTTCTTT CASRPPGQGTLDTEAFF TRBV27 few TRBJ1-1 TRBD1
TGTGCCAGCAGCCATACCGGACAACGCCCTGGAAACACCATATATTTT CASSHTGQRPGNTIYF TRBV7-6 many TRBJ1-3 NA
TGTGCCAGCAGTAATCCCCAGGACAGCGGGGGCGGCCCAGACGCAGATACGCAGTATTTT CASSNPQDSGGGPDADTQYF TRBV2 few TRBJ2-3 TRBD2
TGTGCCAGCAGTTTAGCGGTGAAAAACATTCAGTACTTC CASSLAVKNIQYF TRBV12-3/TRBV12-4 NA TRBJ2-4 NA
TGCGCCAGCAGCCAAGACCCAGCGGGGCGGGATACGCAGTATTTT CASSQDPAGRDTQYF TRBV4-1 NA TRBJ2-3 TRBD2
TGTGCCAGCAGCCTTTGGGGTCCAGGGGGTTCACTCAATCAGCCCCAGCATTTT CASSLWGPGGSLNQPQHF TRBV27 many TRBJ1-5 TRBD1
TGTGCCATCAGGCGGGGGACCTACGAGCAGTACTTC CAIRRGTYEQYF TRBV10-3 many TRBJ2-7 TRBD2
TGTGCCAGCAGTTTCCGACAGGTAAATCAGCCCCAGCATTTT CASSFRQVNQPQHF TRBV12-3/TRBV12-4 NA TRBJ1-5 NA
TGTGCCAGCAGCGAAGGAGAGGACACTGAAGCTTTCTTT CASSEGEDTEAFF TRBV7-6 few TRBJ1-1 NA
TGTGCCAGCAGCTTACCCTTAGTTCTGGAGGGCACTGGAAACACCATATATTTT CASSLPLVLEGTGNTIYF TRBV7-9 NA TRBJ1-3 NA
TGTGCCAGCAGCTTAAACTGGCTAGAGACCCAGTACTTC CASSLNWLETQYF TRBV7-2 NA TRBJ2-5 NA
TGCAGTGCTAGGGAAATACACAGGGGAGGAAACTATGGCTACACCTTC CSAREIHRGGNYGYTF TRBV20-1 few TRBJ1-2 TRBD1
TGTGCCAGCAGTTACTCGGGGGCTGGTACTGAAGCTTTCTTT CASSYSGAGTEAFF TRBV6-5 few TRBJ1-1 NA
TGTGCCAGCAGCCTGACAGGGGCAGACACTGAAGCTTTCTTT CASSLTGADTEAFF TRBV7-9 NA TRBJ1-1 TRBD1
TGTGCCAGCAGTGACGGACAGGGGCTTGTGGAGACCCAGTACTTC CASSDGQGLVETQYF TRBV6-5 NA TRBJ2-5 TRBD1
TGTGCCAGCAGGGATAGGGACAGTGGGGTCTATAACTATGGCTACACCTTC CASRDRDSGVYNYGYTF TRBV27 NA TRBJ1-2 TRBD1
TGTGCCAGCAGCCCAGTGATGAATGAAAAACTGTTTTTT CASSPVMNEKLFF TRBV6-1 NA TRBJ1-4 NA
TGTGCCAGCAGCTTAAATCGTTGGGACAGGGGTAATGAGCAGTTCTTC CASSLNRWDRGNEQFF TRBV7-2 many TRBJ2-1 TRBD1
TGTGCCAGCAGTTACTTCTCCGGTGGCAGCACAGATACGCAGTATTTT CASSYFSGGSTDTQYF TRBV6-2/TRBV6-3 few TRBJ2-3 NA
TGCAGTGCTAGAGATGCGGGACCCACCGCCACAAGATTAGAGACCCAGTACTTC CSARDAGPTATRLETQYF TRBV20-1 NA TRBJ2-5 NA
TGTGCCAGCAGCCCCTCGAGGGGACAGGGTTACGAGCAGTACTTC CASSPSRGQGYEQYF TRBV7-6 many TRBJ2-7 TRBD1
TGTGCCAGCAGCTTAGCGAGGACAGGGACTGGAAACACCATATATTTT CASSLARTGTGNTIYF TRBV7-6 few TRBJ1-3 TRBD1
TGTGCCACCAGCATAGACAGTTTGGGCAATCAGCCCCAGCATTTT CATSIDSLGNQPQHF TRBV15 few TRBJ1-5 NA
TGTGCCAGCAGCTTGGGCGGTAGGGGGTACACTGAAGCTTTCTTT CASSLGGRGYTEAFF TRBV7-9 few TRBJ1-1 NA
TGTGCCAGCACCTCTCCGGGACAGGGGGCAAAAAAACTGTTTTTT CASTSPGQGAKKLFF TRBV12-3/TRBV12-4 few TRBJ1-4 TRBD1
TGCAGTGCTTTTCATTTGGACAGGGGAGGTAATGGCTACACCTTC CSAFHLDRGGNGYTF TRBV20-1 NA TRBJ1-2 TRBD1